The 31 T cell receptor beta chains listed next were all sequenced from one sample in a study of glioma-infiltrating T cells after dendritic cell vaccination. Stated time point: after dendritic cell vaccination, including at tumor progression/relapse. Clones were read by immunoSEQ multiplex PCR, and TCRdb kept only the in-frame ones, dropping some. Of fewer than 90,000 clones listed, roughly 87% are singletons. The sequenced sample was blood, obtained after dendritic cell vaccination. All receptors derive from a human donor with glioblastoma.

The table lists this clone with a count of one. The rearrangement links TRBV6-6 to TRBJ2-5, with 8 bases that match TRBD1. The J call may be faulty, since TRBJ2-7 better matches the DNA end. The CDR3 extends over 14 amino acids. In germline, CDR1 is MNHNY, CDR2 SVGAGI (reference sequence). The DNA for the CDR3 is TGTGCCAGCAGTTACGGACAGGGCGTACACGAGCAGTACTTC. Amino acid sequence: CASSYGQGVHEQYF.

This rearrangement joins TRBV2 to TRBJ2-2; 7 bases map to TRBD2. This CDR3 is built from 14 residues. After removal of 5 bases from V and 5 bases from J, the junction contained 5 bases not matched to a gene. Germline values: CDR1 SNHLY, CDR2 FYNNEI. Written as DNA, the CDR3 is TGTGCCAGCAGTTCCCTGGGGGGGACCGGGGAGCTGTTTTTT. Amino acid sequence: CASSSLGGTGELFF.

The V gene is TRBV5-1, the J gene TRBJ1-3; D perhaps matches TRBD1 (5 bases). This CDR3 has 18 amino acids. V lost 4 bases to trimming and J lost 4 bases, with 24 bases between them. Germline lookup yields CDR1 SGHRS and CDR2 YFSETQ. CDR3 protein: CASSPAVSSGSFGNTIYF. DNA for the CDR3: TGCGCCAGCAGCCCGGCCGTCAGTTCAGGGTCATTCGGAAACACCATATATTTT. The whole variable domain, remainder taken from reference TRBV5-1 and TRBJ1-3, is KAGVTQTPRYLIKTRGQQVTLSCSPISGHRSVSWYQQTPGQGLQFLFEYFSETQRNKGNFPGRFSGRQFSNSRSEMNVSTLELGDSALYLCASSPAVSSGSFGNTIYFGEGSWLTVV.

This clone was recorded once. V gene TRBV7-2 combines with J gene TRBJ1-4, with D possibly TRBD1 on 6 matching bases. There are 14 residues in the CDR3. V gave up 5 bases and J gave up 5 bases, with 12 bases separating them. Germline V gives CDR1 SGHTA, CDR2 FQGNSA. DNA of the CDR3: TGTGCCAGCAGCATGGACAGTGGGAATGAAAAACTGTTTTTT. It yields the protein CASSMDSGNEKLFF.

V and J are TRBV19 and TRBJ2-2; D uncertain. Germline assignment: CDR1 LNHDA and CDR2 SQIVND (reference sequence). V lost 5 bases and J 1 base, leaving 5 bases between the germline ends. The CDR3 extends over 13 amino acids. The CDR3 spells CASSWQNTGELFF. CDR3 coding DNA: TGTGCCAGTAGTTGGCAGAACACCGGGGAGCTGTTTTTT.

The chain is built from TRBV5-1 and TRBJ2-1; 11 nucleotides align to TRBD2. CDR3 size: 14 residues. The germline gives CDR1 SGHRS, CDR2 YFSETQ. V lost 1 base, J lost 7 bases, and 1 base stayed unmatched. The CDR3 protein is CASSLPSGGNEQFF. In DNA form, the CDR3 reads TGCGCCAGCAGCTTGCCTAGCGGGGGGAATGAGCAGTTCTTC.

This chain uses TRBV2 with TRBJ1-2; TRBD1 might be the D (6 bases). The V end lost 4 bases, the J end lost 3 bases, and 12 bases lay between the germline ends. Germline V gene lookup returns CDR1 SNHLY and CDR2 FYNNEI. There are 14 residues in the CDR3. The CDR3 reads CASSAGPGDYGYTF. DNA for the CDR3: TGTGCCAGCAGTGCGGGGCCAGGGGACTATGGCTACACCTTC.

The CDR3 sequence is CASSLWSLTGGKNTEAFF. The CDR3 nucleotides are TGTGCCAGCAGTTTATGGTCACTGACAGGGGGGAAGAACACTGAAGCTTTCTTT. The rearrangement uses TRBV28 and TRBJ1-1, with 9 bases identical to TRBD1. Germline V CDR1 and CDR2: MDHEN, SYDVKM. Trimming took 0 bases from V and 1 from J; bases not matched to a gene: 9. CDR3 size: 18 residues.

The chain links TRBV7-2 to TRBJ2-7; D possibly corresponds to TRBD1 (6 bases). Germline V gene sequence: CDR1 SGHTA, CDR2 FQGNSA. V was shortened by 1 base and J by 2 bases, with 9 bases between the two germline ends. The length of the CDR3 is 14 residues. The CDR3 nucleotides are TGTGCCAGCAGCTTAGAGACAGGACCCTACGAGCAGTACTTC. This codes for CASSLETGPYEQYF.

The chain recombines TRBV6-5 with TRBJ1-1, with D hard to call. Germline V CDR1 and CDR2: MNHEY, SVGAGI. Trimming shortened V by 4 bases and J by 4 bases, and 13 bases separated the two germline ends. The CDR3 has 14 amino acids. CDR3 loop: CASSSPPRFTEAFF. As DNA, the CDR3 is TGTGCCAGCAGTTCCCCCCCCAGGTTCACTGAAGCTTTCTTT.

This chain connects TRBV19 to TRBJ1-1; the match to TRBD1 covers 8 bases. Germline CDR1 is LNHDA and CDR2 is SQIVND (reference sequence). The ends lost 3 bases at V and 4 bases at J; junction bases unmatched: 10. CDR3 size: 16 residues. CDR3 bases: TGTGCCAGTAGTATTAGGGTGGGACAGGACCGCACTGAAGCTTTCTTT. It encodes CASSIRVGQDRTEAFF.

This clone was found once. The CDR3 here is CASSLHETSGGTGELFF. The CDR3 DNA is TGTGCCAGCAGCTTACACGAAACTAGCGGGGGAACCGGGGAGCTGTTTTTT. The V gene is TRBV7-3, the J gene TRBJ2-2; 11 bases match TRBD2. The CDR3 is 17 residues long. The J segment lost 5 bases and the V segment lost 2 bases, leaving 7 bases of the junction unmatched. Germline V gene lookup returns CDR1 SGHTA and CDR2 FQGTGA.

Turning to this clone: At one boundary the junction diverges from the germline segment, which might be a read error. This sample also contains other DNA sequences that code for the same CDR3. The chain employs TRBV7-7 and TRBJ2-7, with 7 nucleotides matching TRBD2. Germline V lookup: CDR1 SSHAT, CDR2 FNYEAQ (reference sequence). This CDR3 spans 13 amino acids. Here the CDR3 reads CASSLDGGGEQYF. CDR3 in DNA: TGTGCTAGCAGCTTAGACGGCGGGGGCGAGCAGTACTTC. The full variable domain, its missing parts supplied by reference TRBV7-7 and TRBJ2-7, is GAGVSQSPRYKVTKRGQDVTLRCDPISSHATLYWYQQALGQGPEFLTYFNYEAQPDKSGLPSDRFSAERPEGSISTLTIQRTEQRDSAMYRCASSLDGGGEQYFGPGTRLTVT.

This clone has a handful of counts. V gene TRBV19 combines with J gene TRBJ1-2; tentative D call: TRBD1 (5 bases). The CDR3 totals 13 residues. The V end was cut by 7 bases, the J end by 6 bases, with 15 bases between. Germline CDR1 LNHDA, CDR2 SQIVND (reference sequence). The CDR3: CASKNQGWDGYTF. The CDR3 nucleotides are TGTGCCAGTAAAAATCAGGGTTGGGATGGCTACACCTTC.

CDR3 DNA: TGTGCCAGCAGCTTCACAGGGCGTTATGGCTACACCTTC. Its protein is CASSFTGRYGYTF. The rearrangement links TRBV7-2 to TRBJ1-2; D might be TRBD1 (6 bases). CDR1 is SGHTA and CDR2 is FQGNSA in the germline V gene. This CDR3 has 13 residues. Trimming cost V 3 bases and J 5 bases, with 10 bases left between them.

J is TRBJ1-1 and V is TRBV18, with TRBD1 matching over 7 bases. Germline values: CDR1 KGHSH, CDR2 LQKENI. CDR3 length: 14 residues. J gave up 1 base and V 4 bases, and 3 bases lay outside the gene matches. Here the CDR3 reads CASSRGQTNTEAFF. CDR3 sequence (DNA): TGTGCCAGCTCACGGGGACAGACGAACACTGAAGCTTTCTTT.

The chain uses TRBV19 and TRBJ1-2; D is unclear. The germline gives CDR1 LNHDA, CDR2 SQIVND (reference sequence). Between the trimmed V and J ends, which lost 6 bases and 0 bases, there was a span of 14 bases. The CDR3 is 15 amino acids. For the CDR3, the DNA is TGTGCCAGTAGGCCCCAGGCGGGGACTAACTATGGCTACACCTTC. Amino acids: CASRPQAGTNYGYTF.

On this clone: The junction does not match germline at one end; this may be a read error. J is TRBJ2-1 and V is TRBV2; 7 positions match TRBD1. CDR3 length: 12 residues. Germline CDR1 SNHLY, CDR2 FYNNEI. The CDR3 DNA sequence: TGTGCCAGCAGTTTCAGGGGGAATGATCAGTTCTTC. Translating gives CASSFRGNDQFF. Variable domain in full (rest from reference TRBV2 and TRBJ2-1): EPEVTQTPSHQVTQMGQEVILRCVPISNHLYFYWYRQILGQKVEFLVSFYNNEISEKSEIFDDQFSVERPDGSNFTLKIRSTKLEDSAMYFCASSFRGNDQFFGPGTRLTVL.

V and J are TRBV10-3 and TRBJ1-5, with 8 bases aligning to TRBD1. Germline V lookup: CDR1 ENHRY, CDR2 SYGVKD. This CDR3 region has 13 residues. V was clipped by 7 bases and J by 7 bases; unmatched bases: 6. The CDR3 here is CAINLDRDQPQHF. In DNA, the CDR3 is TGTGCCATCAATCTGGACAGGGACCAGCCCCAGCATTTT.

The chain employs TRBV9 and TRBJ1-2; no clear D gene. Trimming stripped 4 bases from V and 4 bases from J, with 17 bases between. Germline CDR1 reads SGDLS; CDR2 reads YYNGEE. The CDR3 has 15 residues. CDR3 region: CASSSRVGQSYGYTF. CDR3 sequence (DNA): TGTGCCAGCAGCTCCAGAGTTGGGCAGTCCTATGGCTACACCTTC.

The table lists this clone with a count of one. The chain is built from TRBV7-9 and TRBJ2-2; a possible D gene is TRBD2 (6 bases). Germline V gene lookup returns CDR1 SEHNR and CDR2 FQNEAQ (reference sequence). CDR3 length: 15 amino acids. Trimming left V 6 bases short and J 2 bases short, with 13 bases between. CDR3 in DNA: TGTGCCAGCAGTATGGGACTGACTAACACCGGGGAGCTGTTTTTT. It specifies CASSMGLTNTGELFF.

The CDR3 DNA reads TGTGCCAGCAGTGAAGCGGGGGGGAATGAGCAGTTCTTC. Its translation is CASSEAGGNEQFF. V and J are TRBV6-1 and TRBJ2-1; TRBD2 agrees at 7 bases. Germline CDR1 and CDR2: MNHNS and SASEGT. J gave up 7 bases and V 0 bases, and 0 bases lay outside the gene matches. The CDR3 is made up of 13 amino acids.

This chain joins TRBV11-3 and TRBJ2-7; 14 bases map to TRBD2. The CDR3 runs to 14 residues. V was clipped by 5 bases and J by 5 bases; unmatched bases: 2. From germline, CDR1 is SGHNT and CDR2 YENEEA. CDR3 DNA sequence: TGTGCCAGCAGCCCGGGACTAGCGGGGGACGAGCAGTACTTC. This sequence encodes CASSPGLAGDEQYF.

The V and J genes are TRBV15 and TRBJ1-2, with D maybe TRBD1 (6 bases). Trimming shortened V by 1 base and J by 4 bases, and 10 bases separated the two germline ends. The CDR3 contains 14 residues. In germline, CDR1 is LNHNV, CDR2 YYDKDF (reference sequence). The CDR3 reads CATSRAGEPYGYTF. The CDR3 DNA reads TGTGCCACCAGCAGAGCAGGGGAACCCTATGGCTACACCTTC.

The chain combines TRBV14 with TRBJ2-7; no firm D call. With 5 bases removed from V and 3 bases from J, the gap between germline ends came to 14 bases. Per the germline V gene, CDR1 is SGHDN and CDR2 is FVKESK. The CDR3 runs 14 residues. CDR3 nucleotide sequence: TGTGCCAGCAGCTCTAAAATCGGGTACTACGAGCAGTACTTC. It translates to CASSSKIGYYEQYF. Combining the CDR3 with reference TRBV14 and TRBJ2-7 gives the whole variable domain EAGVTQFPSHSVIEKGQTVTLRCDPISGHDNLYWYRRVMGKEIKFLLHFVKESKQDESGMPNNRFLAERTGGTYSTLKVQPAELEDSGVYFCASSSKIGYYEQYFGPGTRLTVT.

The chain joins TRBV9 to TRBJ1-1, with 8 nucleotides matching TRBD1. The CDR3 is made up of 14 amino acids. The V and J ends lost 3 bases and 4 bases, in that order; junction bases with no gene match: 5. Germline CDR1 reads SGDLS; CDR2 reads YYNGEE. The CDR3 nucleotides are TGTGCCAGCAGCGCCAGGGGGCAGGGCACTGAAGCTTTCTTT. Protein: CASSARGQGTEAFF.

The chain couples TRBV12-5 to TRBJ2-5, with 9 bases lining up with TRBD1. Germline V gives CDR1 LGHNT, CDR2 FRNRAP. This CDR3 comprises 17 residues. With V trimmed by 0 bases and J by 1 base, 6 bases remained unmatched. The CDR3 DNA reads TGTGCTAGTGGTTTGGTACTGGGGACAGGGATCCAAGAGACCCAGTACTTC. Translation: CASGLVLGTGIQETQYF. The variable domain in full, completed from reference TRBV12-5 and TRBJ2-5, reads DARVTQTPRHKVTEMGQEVTMRCQPILGHNTVFWYRQTMMQGLELLAYFRNRAPLDDSGMPKDRFSAEMPDATLATLKIQPSEPRDSAVYFCASGLVLGTGIQETQYFGPGTRLLVL.

The chain's CDR3 is CASSQERGSTYEQYF. The CDR3 DNA is TGCGCCAGCAGCCAAGAGCGGGGCTCCACCTACGAGCAGTACTTC. The chain combines TRBV4-3 with TRBJ2-7; D is perhaps TRBD2 (6 bases). The V end lost 0 bases, the J end lost 2 bases, and 11 bases lay between the germline ends. This CDR3 comprises 15 residues. Germline CDR1 is LGHNA and CDR2 is YSLEER.

This clone turned up a few times. The genes are TRBV13 and TRBJ1-6; 10 positions match TRBD1. CDR3 size: 14 residues. The germline V gene has CDR1 PRHDT and CDR2 FYEKMQ (reference sequence). V gave up 4 bases and J gave up 10 bases; unmatched junction bases: 4. The CDR3 DNA reads TGTGCCAGCAGCTCAGACAGGGGGCGGTCACCCCTCCACTTT. It is translated as CASSSDRGRSPLHF.

The chain couples TRBV2 to TRBJ1-1; 7 nucleotides line up with TRBD1. With V trimmed by 3 bases and J by 1 base, 5 bases remained unmatched. Per germline, CDR1 SNHLY and CDR2 FYNNEI. This CDR3 region has 15 residues. CDR3 nucleotides: TGTGCCAGCAGTGAGGGGAGGACAGGGAACACTGAAGCTTTCTTT. Protein: CASSEGRTGNTEAFF. Filled out from reference TRBV2 and TRBJ1-1, the complete variable domain reads EPEVTQTPSHQVTQMGQEVILRCVPISNHLYFYWYRQILGQKVEFLVSFYNNEISEKSEIFDDQFSVERPDGSNFTLKIRSTKLEDSAMYFCASSEGRTGNTEAFFGQGTRLTVV.

This clone appeared a few times. V and J are TRBV10-3 and TRBJ2-1; possible D gene TRBD2, 5 bases. Between the trimmed V and J ends, which lost 3 bases and 1 base, there was a span of 16 bases. The CDR3 has 17 amino acids. CDR1 and CDR2 (germline): ENHRY, SYGVKD. The DNA of the CDR3 is TGTGCCATCAGTGACTCACGGCCGGGGTGGTCCTACAATGAGCAGTTCTTC. The encoded protein is CAISDSRPGWSYNEQFF.